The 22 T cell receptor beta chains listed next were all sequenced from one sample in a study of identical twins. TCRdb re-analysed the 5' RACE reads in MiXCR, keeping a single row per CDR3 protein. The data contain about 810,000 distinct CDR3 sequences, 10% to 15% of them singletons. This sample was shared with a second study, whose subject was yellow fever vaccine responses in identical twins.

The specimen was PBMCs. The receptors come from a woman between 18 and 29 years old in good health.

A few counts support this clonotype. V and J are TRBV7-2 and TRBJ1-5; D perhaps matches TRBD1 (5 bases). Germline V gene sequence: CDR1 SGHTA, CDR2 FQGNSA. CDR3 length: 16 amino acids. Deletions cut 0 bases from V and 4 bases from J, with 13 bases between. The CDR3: CASSLAGRGVNQPQHF. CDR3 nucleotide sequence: TGTGCCAGCAGCTTAGCAGGGCGGGGGGTTAATCAGCCCCAGCATTTT.

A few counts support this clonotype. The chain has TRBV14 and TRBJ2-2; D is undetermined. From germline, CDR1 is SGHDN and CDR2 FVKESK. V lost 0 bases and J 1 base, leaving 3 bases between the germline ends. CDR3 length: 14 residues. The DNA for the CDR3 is TGTGCCAGCAGCCAAGATTTGAACACCGGGGAGCTGTTTTTT. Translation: CASSQDLNTGELFF.

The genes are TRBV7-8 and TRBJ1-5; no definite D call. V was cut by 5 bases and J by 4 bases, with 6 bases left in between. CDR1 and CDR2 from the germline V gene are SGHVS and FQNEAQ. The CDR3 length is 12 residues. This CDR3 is CASSTMNQPQHF. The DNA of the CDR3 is TGTGCCAGCAGCACGATGAATCAGCCCCAGCATTTT.

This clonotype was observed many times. In nucleotides, the CDR3 is TGCAGCGTTGAAGATCGGGGAGGACAGGGGACAGATACGCAGTATTTT. Its protein is CSVEDRGGQGTDTQYF. The J gene is TRBJ2-3, the V gene TRBV29-1; 9 bases are a match to TRBD1. Germline V gives CDR1 SQVTM, CDR2 ANQGSEA. CDR3 length equals 16 residues. Trimming at V came to 0 bases and at J to 3 bases, leaving 7 bases not matched to a gene.

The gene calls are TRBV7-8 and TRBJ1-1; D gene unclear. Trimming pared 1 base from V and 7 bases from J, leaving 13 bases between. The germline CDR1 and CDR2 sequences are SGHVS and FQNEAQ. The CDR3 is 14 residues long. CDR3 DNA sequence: TGTGCCAGCAGCTTAGGGGAAGGCCTGCTTGAAGCTTTCTTT. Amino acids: CASSLGEGLLEAFF. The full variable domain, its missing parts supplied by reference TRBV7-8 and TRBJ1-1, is GAGVSQSPRYKVAKRGQDVALRCDPISGHVSLFWYQQALGQGPEFLTYFQNEAQLDKSGLPSDRFFAERPEGSVSTLKIQRTQQEDSAVYLCASSLGEGLLEAFFGQGTRLTVV.

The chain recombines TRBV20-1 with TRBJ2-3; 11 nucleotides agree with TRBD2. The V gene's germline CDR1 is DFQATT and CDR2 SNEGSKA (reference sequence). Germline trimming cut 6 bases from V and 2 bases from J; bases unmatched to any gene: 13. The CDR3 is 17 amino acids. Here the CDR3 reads CSAEALAGGRITDTQYF. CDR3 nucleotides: TGCAGTGCCGAGGCCCTAGCGGGGGGCCGTATCACAGATACGCAGTATTTT.

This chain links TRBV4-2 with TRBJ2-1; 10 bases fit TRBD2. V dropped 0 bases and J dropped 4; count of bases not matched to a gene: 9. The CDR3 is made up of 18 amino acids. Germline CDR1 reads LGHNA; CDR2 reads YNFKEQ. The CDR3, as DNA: TGTGCCAGCAGCCAAGATGGGCCTAGCGGGAGCCCTTACAATGAGCAGTTCTTC. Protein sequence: CASSQDGPSGSPYNEQFF.

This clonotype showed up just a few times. CDR3 sequence: CASSRRDFDTQYF. In DNA, the CDR3 is TGTGCCAGCAGCCGCCGGGACTTCGATACGCAGTATTTT. The chain employs TRBV12-3 or TRBV12-4 and TRBJ2-3, with D tentatively TRBD2 (6 bases). Trimming pared 6 bases from V and 6 bases from J, leaving 13 bases between. The CDR3 contains 13 residues.

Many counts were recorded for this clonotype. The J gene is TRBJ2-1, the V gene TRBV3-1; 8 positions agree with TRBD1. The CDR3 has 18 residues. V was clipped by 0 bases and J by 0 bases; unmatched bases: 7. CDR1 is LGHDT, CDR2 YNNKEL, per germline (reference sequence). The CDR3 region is CASSQEGQEVSSYNEQFF. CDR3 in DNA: TGTGCCAGCAGCCAAGAGGGACAGGAGGTAAGCTCCTACAATGAGCAGTTCTTC.

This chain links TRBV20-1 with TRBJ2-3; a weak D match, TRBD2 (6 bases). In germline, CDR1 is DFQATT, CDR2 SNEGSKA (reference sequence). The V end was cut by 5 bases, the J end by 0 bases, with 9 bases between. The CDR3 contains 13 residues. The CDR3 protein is CSAFSGSTDTQYF. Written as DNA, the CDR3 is TGCAGTGCTTTTAGCGGTAGCACAGATACGCAGTATTTT.

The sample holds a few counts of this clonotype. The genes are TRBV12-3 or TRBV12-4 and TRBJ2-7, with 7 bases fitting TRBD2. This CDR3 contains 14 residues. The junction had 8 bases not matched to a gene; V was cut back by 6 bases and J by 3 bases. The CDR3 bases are TGTGCCAGCAGGGATAGCGGGCTGGGCTACGAGCAGTACTTC. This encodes CASRDSGLGYEQYF.

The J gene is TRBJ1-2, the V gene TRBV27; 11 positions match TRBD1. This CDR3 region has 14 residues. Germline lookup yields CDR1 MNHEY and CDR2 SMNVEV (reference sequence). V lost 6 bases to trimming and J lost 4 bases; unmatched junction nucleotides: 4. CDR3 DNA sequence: TGTGCCAGCAGGGACAGGGGGCGCGGCTATGGCTACACCTTC. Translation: CASRDRGRGYGYTF.

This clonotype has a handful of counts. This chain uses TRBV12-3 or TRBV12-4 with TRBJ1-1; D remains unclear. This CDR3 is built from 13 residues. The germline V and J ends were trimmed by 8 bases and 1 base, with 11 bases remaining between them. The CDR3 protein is CASPPAGNTEAFF. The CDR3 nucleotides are TGTGCCAGCCCCCCAGCGGGGAACACTGAAGCTTTCTTT.

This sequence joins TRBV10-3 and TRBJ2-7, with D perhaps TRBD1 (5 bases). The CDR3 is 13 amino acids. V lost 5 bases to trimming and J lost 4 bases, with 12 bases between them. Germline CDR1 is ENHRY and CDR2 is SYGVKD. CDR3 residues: CAISSTDLYEQYF. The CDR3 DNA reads TGTGCCATCAGTTCGACAGACCTTTACGAGCAGTACTTC.

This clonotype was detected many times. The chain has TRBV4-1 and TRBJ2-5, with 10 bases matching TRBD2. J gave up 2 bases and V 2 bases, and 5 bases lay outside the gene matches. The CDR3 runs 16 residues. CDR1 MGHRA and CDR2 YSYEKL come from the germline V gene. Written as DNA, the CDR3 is TGCGCCAGCAGCCAACTAACTAGCGGGACACAAGAGACCCAGTACTTC. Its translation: CASSQLTSGTQETQYF.

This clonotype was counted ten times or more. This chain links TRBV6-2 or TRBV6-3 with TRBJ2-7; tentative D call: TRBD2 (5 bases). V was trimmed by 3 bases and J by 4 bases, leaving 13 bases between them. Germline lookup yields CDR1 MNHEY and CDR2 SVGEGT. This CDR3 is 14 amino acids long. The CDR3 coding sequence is TGTGCCAGCAGTTATCGGCCGACGGGATACGAGCAGTACGTC. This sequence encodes CASSYRPTGYEQYV.

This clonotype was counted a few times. CDR3 DNA sequence: TGTGCCAGCAGTTTTTCGGGCAGGGGGAAAGAGACCCAGTACTTC. Its translation is CASSFSGRGKETQYF. This rearrangement joins TRBV12-3 or TRBV12-4 to TRBJ2-5; 7 bases fit TRBD1. The CDR3 is made up of 15 amino acids. J lost 3 bases, V lost 3 bases, and 7 bases had no gene match.

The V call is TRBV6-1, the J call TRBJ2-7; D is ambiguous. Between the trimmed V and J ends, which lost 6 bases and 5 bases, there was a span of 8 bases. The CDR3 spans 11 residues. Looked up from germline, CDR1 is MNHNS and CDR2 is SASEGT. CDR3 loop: CASRFSDEQYV. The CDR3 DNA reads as TGTGCCAGCAGATTCAGTGACGAGCAGTACGTC.

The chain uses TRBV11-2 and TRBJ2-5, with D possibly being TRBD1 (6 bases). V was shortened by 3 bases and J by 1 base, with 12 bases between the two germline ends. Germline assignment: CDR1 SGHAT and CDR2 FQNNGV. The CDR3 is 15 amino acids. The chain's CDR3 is CASSLRTAPQETQYF. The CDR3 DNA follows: TGTGCCAGCAGCTTGAGGACAGCCCCCCAAGAGACCCAGTACTTC.

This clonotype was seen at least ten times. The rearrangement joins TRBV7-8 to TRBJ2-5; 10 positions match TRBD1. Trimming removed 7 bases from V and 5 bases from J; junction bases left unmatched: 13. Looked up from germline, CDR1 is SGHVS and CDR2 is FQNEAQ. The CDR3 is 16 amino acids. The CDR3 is CASILGHGTGDETQYF. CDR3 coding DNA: TGTGCCAGCATCCTAGGTCATGGGACAGGGGACGAGACCCAGTACTTC.

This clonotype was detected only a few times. The CDR3 coding sequence is TGTGCCAGCAGTTTTGCCCAACCCTACAATGAGCAGTTCTTC. Translated: CASSFAQPYNEQFF. The V call is TRBV28, the J call TRBJ2-1, with D hard to call. V lost 3 bases and J 2 bases, leaving 8 bases between the germline ends. This CDR3 comprises 14 residues. Germline assignment: CDR1 MDHEN and CDR2 SYDVKM.

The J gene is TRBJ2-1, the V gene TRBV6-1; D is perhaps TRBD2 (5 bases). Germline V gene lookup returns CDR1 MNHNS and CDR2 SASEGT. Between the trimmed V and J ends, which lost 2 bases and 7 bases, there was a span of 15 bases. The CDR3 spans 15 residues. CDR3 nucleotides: TGTGCCAGCAGTGAACCGTGGACCCGGGAAAATGAGCAGTTCTTC. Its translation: CASSEPWTRENEQFF.